This T cell receptor (beta chain) was captured by sequencing in a study of shared clonotypes between healthy human individuals (dated by TCRdb to 2020 to 2021). Broadly, across the study: The cohort included a few men and two women between 18 and 49 years of age. For each donor, CD4 naive and CD4 memory were each run on three plates, CD8 naive on two plates, and CD8 memory on one plate. Blood TCR repertoires of about five healthy adults were deeply sequenced to estimate repertoire size and the extent of clonotype sharing between individuals. Libraries were prepared and TCR repertoires were sequenced by different laboratories using diverse techniques, in order to increase sequencing depth and limit assay-specific biases. Each donor's leukapheresis produced roughly between about 0.9 and 9.5 billion PBMCs.

The donors were healthy, HIV-negative adults who had no recently reported acute infections or vaccinations. Every donor was a Caucasian adult living in Nashville, Tennessee, USA. Magnetic negative selection was used to enrich CD4+ T cells, after which naive cells were positively selected on CD45RA and the negative fraction became the memory subset. After blood collection by leukapheresis, PBMCs were isolated using Ficoll-Histopaque density gradient centrifugation and then cryopreserved in the vapor phase of liquid nitrogen. Analytical flow cytometry was used to check the purity and quantity of every magnetically sorted T cell population. Genomic DNA was isolated from each sorted fraction and quantified by UV absorbance on a Nanodrop 2000c. The CDR1 and CDR2 encoded by the germline V gene are SGDLS and YYNGEE. The CDR3, from cysteine to phenylalanine, totals 15 residues. Only CDR3 DNA remains: 45 bases, in frame from the first base. The V end gives up 0 bases and the J end 2 bases, leaving 4 bases in the junction not matched to a gene.

Using the deep immunoSEQ assay, TCR CDR3 regions were amplified from genomic DNA by multiplex PCR. For each cell subset, the extracted genomic DNA was distributed evenly across all wells of several immunoSEQ 96-well plates, and each plate served as one replicate. For sorted subsets, about 220 ng of genomic DNA, equivalent to some 30,000 T cell genomes, went into each replicate PCR. Purified libraries were measured with a Qubit 3.0 fluorometer, size-checked on a Bioanalyzer 2100, and measured again with the KAPA Library Quantification kit. Every immunoSEQ 96-well plate was sequenced on a dedicated single-read 150-cycle Illumina NextSeq 550 flow cell. Turning to the authors' computational methods: Because the immunoSEQ output held only junctional sequences and lacked quality scores, the filtering could not match the filtering applied to full-length reads. To assign V/J genes and CDR3, sequences were annotated using PyIR, a Python wrapper for IgBLAST v1.9, with IMGT germline references. Reads were filtered out if the reads had weak V/J assignments (E-value above 1e-6), no CDR3, stop codons, out-of-frame junctions, or ambiguous translated residues. A V3J clonotype was defined by an identical inferred V gene, J gene, and CDR3 amino acid sequence. The percentage overlap between two repertoires was calculated by dividing the number of shared unique clonotypes by the size of the smaller repertoire. Three approaches were used to assess repertoire richness: RTK rarefaction, the Chao1 estimator, and Recon v2.1 estimates of unobserved clonotypes. For all TCRbeta clonotypes obtained by the gDNA method from several donors, generation probabilities were computed with OLGA. In TCRdb, the immuneACCESS table is reduced to in-frame sequences with V and J assigned. These tables do not hold every clone; where another copy was compared, an unresolved V gene accounts for under half, and the others remain unexplained. Clonal size and the V and J genes are those of that table, whereas D and trimming came from the DNA. The sample table records 2.5 million or so clones; more than 90% of these occur just once. The top ten constitute over 0.12% of the sample.

This clone occurred once. What antigen it recognizes has not been identified. Base qualities are not recorded, but no much larger clone differs from it by a single base. Overall study outcomes, separate from this receptor: Because the study included a small number of donors, the genetic and exposure-history diversity represented was limited. Incomplete sequencing was indicated by rarefaction of sorted-subset datasets, despite the large sequencing depth. Sampling was restricted to blood, and TCR repertoires in tissue are likely to differ from TCR repertoires in blood. Pairwise subsampling indicated that sequencing depth was expected to affect the degree of clonotype sharing among donors. Larger estimated clonotype richness was generally found for naive subsets than for memory subsets. When several donors were compared, the shared fraction of clonotypes was 5% to 6.5% for naive CD4, 3.5% for naive CD8, 2.3% for memory CD4, and less than 0.5% for memory CD8. Clonotypes shared by all four sorted-subset donors showed higher generation probabilities than non-shared clonotypes.

This clonotype was sampled from a man younger than 35 in good health. The sample comprised naive CD4+ T cells sorted from blood. The cell subset or site label of this sample denotes: CD45RA+ positively selected. This receptor chain uses TRBV9 and TRBJ2-7; TRBD1 aligns with 8 central bases. The CDR3 is CASSVGDRSTYEQYF. The sequenced DNA: TGTGCCAGCAGCGTAGGGGACAGGAGTACCTACGAGCAGTACTTC.